What follows are 21 T cell receptor beta chains derived from one specimen sequenced in a study of T cells in women clearing cervical HPV infection. Clones were sequenced by immunoSEQ multiplex PCR, and TCRdb holds only the in-frame ones, with some missing. The data show around 39,000 clones, and the top ten clones hold less than 6%. The material sequenced was blood buffy coat. The receptor source for this set is a woman aged 18 to 69 with a cervical HPV16 infection that either progressed to CIN3+ or cleared (not recorded which).

With regard to this clone: The read is 3 residues too short to cover the CDR3 end, so that end is filled in from the germline J gene. The chain has TRBV14 and TRBJ1-4; perhaps TRBD1 as D (5 bases). CDR3 length equals 16 residues. Germline CDR1 reads SGHDN; CDR2 reads FVKESK. V dropped 4 bases and J dropped 2 bases, with 14 bases sitting between them. Partial CDR3 DNA: TGTGCCAGCAGCCTCCAGCGGGGGTCTACTAATGAAAAA. Its translation is CASSLQRGSTNEK. The CDR3, in full, reads CASSLQRGSTNEKLFF.

Comment on this clone: Sequencing ends 3 residues short of the CDR3 end; the germline J gene provides the rest. The chain links TRBV20-1 to TRBJ2-7, with 12 positions matching TRBD2. J was trimmed by 6 bases and V by 1 base; bases with no gene match: 7. CDR1 DFQATT and CDR2 SNEGSKA come from the germline V gene (reference sequence). This CDR3 region has 15 residues. The CDR3 loop is CSARARLAGVGEQYF. The CDR3 bases that were read are TGCAGTGCTAGAGCCAGACTAGCGGGAGTCGGCGAG.

On this clone: The read halts 3 residues ahead of the CDR3 end, with the missing end drawn from the germline J gene. Different DNA sequences within this sample yield the same CDR3. V gene TRBV5-1 combines with J gene TRBJ1-3; a weak D match, TRBD1 (5 bases). The V end lost 1 base, the J end lost 3 bases, and 8 bases lay between the germline ends. The length of the CDR3 is 14 residues. The germline CDR1 and CDR2 sequences are SGHRS and YFSETQ. The CDR3 spells CASSLQGGGNTIYF. The CDR3 bases that were read are TGCGCCAGCAGCTTGCAGGGTGGTGGAAACACC.

In the case of this clone: The read is 3 residues too short to cover the CDR3 end, so that end is filled in from the germline J gene. The chain has TRBV20-1 and TRBJ1-4; 7 positions match TRBD1. The CDR3 is 14 amino acids. Trimming removed 5 bases from V and 7 bases from J; junction bases left unmatched: 10. CDR1 is DFQATT and CDR2 is SNEGSKA in the germline V gene (reference sequence). The sequenced part of the CDR3 DNA is TGCAGTGCTGGGGGACAGCGTAGGTCTGAAAAA. Translated, it gives CSAGGQRRSEK. The whole CDR3 sequence reads CSAGGQRRSEKLFF.

Of note for this clone: The read comes to an end 3 residues before the CDR3 does, leaving the germline J gene to fill in the end. This rearrangement joins TRBV28 to TRBJ1-3, with a weak D call TRBD1 (5 bases). V was trimmed by 5 bases and J by 8 bases, leaving 10 bases between them. Per the germline V gene, CDR1 is MDHEN and CDR2 is SYDVKM. The CDR3 totals 12 residues. Partial CDR3 DNA: TGTGCCAGCAGTCGGGGGGGGGACACC. Its translation is CASSRGGDT. The CDR3 in full is CASSRGGDTIYF. The full variable domain, its missing parts supplied by reference TRBV28 and TRBJ1-3, is DVKVTQSSRYLVKRTGEKVFLECVQDMDHENMFWYRQDPGLGLRLIYFSYDVKMKEKGDIPEGYSVSREKKERFSLILESASTNQTSMYLCASSRGGDTIYFGEGSWLTVV.

About this clone itself: With the read ending 3 residues before the CDR3 end, the germline J gene is used to fill in that end. The chain joins TRBV20-1 to TRBJ2-2; D may be TRBD2 (5 bases). Germline lookup yields CDR1 DFQATT and CDR2 SNEGSKA (reference sequence). The CDR3 consists of 14 residues. V lost 1 base and J lost 3, with 9 bases in between. The CDR3 region is CSARAGLHTGELFF. CDR3 DNA, as far as it was read: TGCAGTGCTAGAGCCGGACTTCACACCGGGGAG.

The CDR3 sequence: CASSPSLQGAVETQYF. The sequenced part of the CDR3 DNA is TGTGCCAGCTCACCATCTCTACAGGGGGCTGTGGAGACG. The chain is built from TRBV18 and TRBJ2-3; TRBD1 matches at 9 bases. Read sequence stops 3 residues before the CDR3 end, and the germline J gene provides the missing end. Germline CDR1 is KGHSH and CDR2 is LQKENI. The CDR3 has 16 residues.

As for this clone: The missing CDR3 end, 3 residues past where the read stops, is filled in from the germline J gene. The chain joins TRBV7-3 to TRBJ1-1, with 9 nucleotides matching TRBD1. Trimming at V came to 4 bases and at J to 1 base, leaving 4 bases not matched to a gene. The CDR3 length is 15 residues. Germline V gene data show CDR1 as SGHTA and CDR2 as FQGTGA. The CDR3: CASSSGQGRNTEAFF. CDR3 DNA (partial): TGTGCCAGCAGCTCCGGACAGGGGAGGAACACTGAA.

With regard to this clone: Read coverage stops 3 residues before the CDR3 terminus; the germline J gene supplies the remainder. The chain has TRBV5-6 and TRBJ2-7, with D possibly matching TRBD2 (5 bases). CDR1 is SGHDT and CDR2 is YYEEEE in the germline V gene. The germline V and J ends were trimmed by 4 bases and 2 bases, with 13 bases remaining between them. This CDR3 is built from 14 residues. The CDR3 bases that were read are TGTGCCAGCAGCCCCGCGGGTACGGCCTACGAG. It translates to CASSPAGTAYE. The whole CDR3 sequence reads CASSPAGTAYEQYF.

CDR3: CASRPRRDRVSNQPQHF. The CDR3 bases that were read are TGTGCCAGCAGACCACGACGGGACAGGGTTAGCAATCAGCCC. The chain recombines TRBV2 with TRBJ1-5; 9 nucleotides agree with TRBD1. From the germline J gene comes the end of the CDR3, since the read stops 3 residues before it. CDR3 length: 17 residues. V gave up 6 bases and J gave up 0 bases; unmatched junction bases: 9. Per germline, CDR1 SNHLY and CDR2 FYNNEI.

Worth noting for this clone: The read ends 3 residues early relative to the CDR3; the germline J gene fills the gap. V gene TRBV5-1 combines with J gene TRBJ2-5, with a possible D match to TRBD2 (7 bases). The CDR3 is 12 residues long. V was shortened by 4 bases and J by 5 bases, with 9 bases between the two germline ends. The germline CDR1 and CDR2 sequences are SGHRS and YFSETQ. The CDR3 reads CASSGGAETQYF. Partial CDR3 DNA: TGCGCCAGCAGCGGGGGGGCCGAGACC.

Points on this clone: Read data end 3 residues before the CDR3 end; the end is taken from the germline J gene. V gene TRBV19 combines with J gene TRBJ1-2, with a possible D match to TRBD1 (5 bases). Germline V gene data show CDR1 as LNHDA and CDR2 as SQIVND (reference sequence). The CDR3 has 17 residues. The covered CDR3 bases are TGTGCCAGTAGTATAAGGGGACTAGCGGGATTCACAGATACC. It is translated as CASSIRGLAGFTDT. The entire CDR3 protein is CASSIRGLAGFTDTYTF.

About this clone itself: The CDR3 end lies 3 residues beyond the end of the read and is filled in from the germline J gene. This chain connects TRBV7-9 to TRBJ1-2, with a possible D match to TRBD1 (6 bases). Deletions cut 5 bases from V and 4 bases from J, with 14 bases between. The CDR3 extends over 14 amino acids. Per the germline V gene, CDR1 is SEHNR and CDR2 is FQNEAQ (reference sequence). The part of the CDR3 DNA that was read is TGTGCCAGCAGCCACTCGGGGGGGCTCTATGGC. Translating gives CASSHSGGLYG. The entire CDR3 sequence reads CASSHSGGLYGYTF.

Points on this clone: The sequence runs out 3 residues before the end of the CDR3; the remainder is reconstructed from the germline J gene. The chain links TRBV19 to TRBJ2-5; 9 bases line up with TRBD1. CDR1 LNHDA and CDR2 SQIVND come from the germline V gene (reference sequence). The CDR3 totals 15 residues. J lost 4 bases, V lost 5 bases, and 8 bases had no gene match. The part of the CDR3 DNA that was read is TGTGCCAGTAGTGACACAGGGGGCTGGTCAGAGACC. As protein: CASSDTGGWSET. The full CDR3 protein is CASSDTGGWSETQYF.

As to this clone: The CDR3 end lies 3 residues beyond the end of the read and is filled in from the germline J gene. This rearrangement joins TRBV7-9 to TRBJ2-3; D gene unclear. The CDR3 covers 13 residues. Trimming took 4 bases from V and 6 from J, leaving 11 bases between them. Germline CDR1 reads SEHNR; CDR2 reads FQNEAQ (reference sequence). CDR3 bases read: TGTGCCAGCAGCTCCCCGTCCGGGGATACG. Translating gives CASSSPSGDT. The CDR3 in full is CASSSPSGDTQYF.

In the case of this clone: The CDR3 end is not reached by the read, which stops 3 residues before it; the germline J gene fills it in. This sequence joins TRBV6-2 or TRBV6-3 and TRBJ2-7, with 7 bases identical to TRBD1. This CDR3 spans 14 amino acids. Trimming at V came to 7 bases and at J to 0 bases, leaving 6 bases not matched to a gene. Germline V gene sequence: CDR1 MNHEY, CDR2 SVGEGT. CDR3 residues: CASTPTGSSYEQYF. The part of the CDR3 DNA that was read is TGTGCCAGCACCCCGACAGGGAGCTCCTACGAG.

The covered CDR3 bases are TGTGCCAGCAGCGTTACTAGCGAAGACTACGAG. Translated: CASSVTSEDYE. The complete CDR3 reads CASSVTSEDYEQYF. The chain links TRBV9 to TRBJ2-7, with 7 bases aligning to TRBD2. Read sequence stops 3 residues before the CDR3 end, and the germline J gene provides the missing end. Germline lookup yields CDR1 SGDLS and CDR2 YYNGEE. CDR3 size: 14 residues. Trimming cost V 2 bases and J 3 bases; bases outside gene matches: 5.

Comment on this clone: The read gets to within 3 residues of the CDR3 end, and the germline J gene fills in the rest. The gene calls are TRBV20-1 and TRBJ1-4; TRBD1 matches at 8 bases. Trimming removed 0 bases from V and 8 bases from J; junction bases left unmatched: 2. This CDR3 is 13 amino acids long. CDR1 and CDR2 from the germline V gene are DFQATT and SNEGSKA (reference sequence). Partial CDR3 DNA: TGCAGTGCTAGAGATCAGGGGGCGGAAAAA. As protein: CSARDQGAEK. The whole CDR3 is CSARDQGAEKLFF.

The CDR3 DNA, read in part, is TGCAGTGCAACCCGACAGGGAGGGGCAGATACG. Translated, it gives CSATRQGGADT. The entire CDR3 protein is CSATRQGGADTQYF. The rearrangement links TRBV20-1 to TRBJ2-3; either TRBD1 or TRBD2 may supply D (7 bases each). The sequence runs out 3 residues before the end of the CDR3; the remainder is reconstructed from the germline J gene. Germline V gene sequence: CDR1 DFQATT, CDR2 SNEGSKA (reference sequence). This CDR3 is built from 14 residues. Trimming shortened V by 6 bases and J by 4 bases, and 17 bases separated the two germline ends.

Comment on this clone: The read gets to within 3 residues of the CDR3 end, and the germline J gene fills in the rest. The V gene is TRBV19, the J gene TRBJ1-1; a possible D gene is TRBD1 (6 bases). The germline V and J ends were trimmed by 4 bases and 1 base, with 13 bases remaining between them. Per germline, CDR1 LNHDA and CDR2 SQIVND (reference sequence). The CDR3 consists of 15 residues. The CDR3: CASSRRQAQNTEAFF. The part of the CDR3 DNA that was read is TGTGCCAGTAGTAGACGACAGGCTCAGAACACTGAA.

In regard to this clone: Sequence at one end of the junction differs from germline and may be a read error. The CDR3 sequence: CASGQRPLDGSDTQYF. CDR3 bases read: TGCGCCAGCGGCCAGAGGCCTCTTGATGGTTCAGATACG. The chain links TRBV4-1 to TRBJ2-3; D is unclear. The read is 3 residues too short to cover the CDR3 end, so that end is filled in from the germline J gene. CDR1 and CDR2 from the germline V gene are MGHRA and YSYEKL. This CDR3 has 16 amino acids.